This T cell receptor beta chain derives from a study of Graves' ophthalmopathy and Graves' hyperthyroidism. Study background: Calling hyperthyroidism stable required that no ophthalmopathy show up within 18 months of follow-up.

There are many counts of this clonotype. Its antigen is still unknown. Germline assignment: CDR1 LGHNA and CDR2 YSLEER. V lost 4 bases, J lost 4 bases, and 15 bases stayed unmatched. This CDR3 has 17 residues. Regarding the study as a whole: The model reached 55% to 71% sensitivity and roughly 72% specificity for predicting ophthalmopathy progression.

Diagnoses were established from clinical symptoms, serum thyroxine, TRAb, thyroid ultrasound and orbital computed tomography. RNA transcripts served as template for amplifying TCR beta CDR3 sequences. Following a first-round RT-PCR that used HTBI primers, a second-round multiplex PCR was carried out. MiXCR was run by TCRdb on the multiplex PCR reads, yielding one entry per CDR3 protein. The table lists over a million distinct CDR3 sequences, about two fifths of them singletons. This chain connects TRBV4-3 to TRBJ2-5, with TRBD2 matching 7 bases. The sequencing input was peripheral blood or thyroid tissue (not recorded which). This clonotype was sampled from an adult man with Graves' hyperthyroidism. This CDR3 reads CASSPQGQAGSRETQYF. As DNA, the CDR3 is TGCGCCAGCAGCCCCCAGGGTCAAGCGGGGAGTCGAGAGACCCAGTACTTC.